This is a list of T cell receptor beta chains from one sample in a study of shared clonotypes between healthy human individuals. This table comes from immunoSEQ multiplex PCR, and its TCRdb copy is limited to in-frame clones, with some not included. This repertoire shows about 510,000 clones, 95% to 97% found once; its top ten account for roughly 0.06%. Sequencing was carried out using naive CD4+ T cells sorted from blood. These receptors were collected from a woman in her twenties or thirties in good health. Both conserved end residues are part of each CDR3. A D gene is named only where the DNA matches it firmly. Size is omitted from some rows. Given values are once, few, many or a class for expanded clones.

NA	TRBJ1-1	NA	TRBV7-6	TGTGCCAGCAGCTTATCCTTCGGGGGGACTGAAGCTTTCTTT	CASSLSFGGTEAFF
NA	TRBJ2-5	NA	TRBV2	TGTGCCAGCAGTGAAGGGACAAGGGTGGAGACCCAGTACTTC	CASSEGTRVETQYF
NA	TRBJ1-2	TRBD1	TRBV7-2	TGTGCCAGCAGCTCTTCCGGGACAGGGTTGTTCTCGGGTGGCTACACCTTC	CASSSSGTGLFSGGYTF
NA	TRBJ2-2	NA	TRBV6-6	TGTGCCAGCAGTTACTCGTCCAACACCGGGGAGCTGTTTTTT	CASSYSSNTGELFF
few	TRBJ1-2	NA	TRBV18	TGTGCCAGCTCACGTTCGGGGCAGGGCAACTATGGCTACACCTTC	CASSRSGQGNYGYTF
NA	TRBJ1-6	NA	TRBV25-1	TGTGCCAGCAGTGAATTCGGAGGGCAAAATTCACCCCTCCACTTT	CASSEFGGQNSPLHF
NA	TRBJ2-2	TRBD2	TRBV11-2	TGTGCCAGCAGCTCCCCCAGGACTAGCGGGAGGGCCGCCGGGGAGCTGTTTTTT	CASSSPRTSGRAAGELFF
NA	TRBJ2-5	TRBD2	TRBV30	TGTGCCTGGTCCAGGACTTGGACTAGCGGGAGTCGGGAGACCCAGTACTTC	CAWSRTWTSGSRETQYF
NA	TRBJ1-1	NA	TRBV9	TGTGCCAGCAGCACGGGGACAAGGAACACTGAAGCTTTCTTT	CASSTGTRNTEAFF
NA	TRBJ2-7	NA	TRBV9	TGTGCCAGCAGCGGAAACGGGGCGTCGGACGAGCAGTACTTC	CASSGNGASDEQYF
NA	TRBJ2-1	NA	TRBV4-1	TGCGCCAGCAGCCAAGTAGGCGTGGGGAGCTCCTACAATGAGCAGTTCTTC	CASSQVGVGSSYNEQFF
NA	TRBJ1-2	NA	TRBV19	TGTGCCAGTAGTATAGAAGGCAGCGAACCCTATGGCTACACCTTC	CASSIEGSEPYGYTF
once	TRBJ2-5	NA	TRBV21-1	TGTGCCAGCAGCAAGGGGGAATTGAAGGGGTTGCTGAAGACCCAGTACTTC	CASSKGELKGLLKTQYF
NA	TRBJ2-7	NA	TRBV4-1	TGCGCCAGCAGCCAAGAACGGAACGTTCTTTTGGCGGGCACTCACTACGAGCAGTACTTC	CASSQERNVLLAGTHYEQYF
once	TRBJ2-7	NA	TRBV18	TGTGCCAGCTCACCGGTAGCTTCCTACGAGCAGTACTTC	CASSPVASYEQYF
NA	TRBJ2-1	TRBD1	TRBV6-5	TGTGCCAGCAGTTACGGGGGGACAGGAAATGGGTACGAGCAGTTCTTC	CASSYGGTGNGYEQFF
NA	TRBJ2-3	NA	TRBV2	TGTGCCAGTTGCGGGGAGGCGCGGCTCACAGATACGCAGTATTTT	CASCGEARLTDTQYF
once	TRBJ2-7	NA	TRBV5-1	TGCGCCAGCATGCAAGGGGGGAGCTCCTACGAGCAGTACTTC	CASMQGGSSYEQYF
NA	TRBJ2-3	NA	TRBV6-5	TGTGCCAGCAGTTACTCCGGCCGGGCTAGCACAGATACGCAGTATTTT	CASSYSGRASTDTQYF
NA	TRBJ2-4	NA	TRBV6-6	TGTGCCAGCAGTTACTCCGGGACGAGAGTTATTCAGTACTTC	CASSYSGTRVIQYF
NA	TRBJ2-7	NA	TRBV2	TGTGCCAGCAGAGGAGGGGGCCTCTACGAGCAGTACTTC	CASRGGGLYEQYF
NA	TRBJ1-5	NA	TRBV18	TGTGCCAGCTCACCAAGTGACGCATTCAATCAGCCCCAGCATTTT	CASSPSDAFNQPQHF
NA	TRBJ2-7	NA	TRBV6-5	TGTGCCAGCAGTTTCAGTCTGTCGGGCGAGCAGTACTTC	CASSFSLSGEQYF
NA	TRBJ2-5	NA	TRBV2	TGTGCCAGCAGTGCACAGGGGATAATAGCGGTCCAGTTGACCCAGTACTTC	CASSAQGIIAVQLTQYF
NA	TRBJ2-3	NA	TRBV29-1	TGCAGCGGTGAGGCTCCTAGTCCAAGAACAGATACGCAGTATTTT	CSGEAPSPRTDTQYF
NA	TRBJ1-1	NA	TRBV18	TGTGCCAGCTCACCAATCGGGGGCTCGAACACTGAAGCTTTCTTT	CASSPIGGSNTEAFF
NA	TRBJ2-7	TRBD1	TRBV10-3	TGTGCCATCAGTGAGTCGCCCGGACAGGTAAAATCCGAGCAGTACTTC	CAISESPGQVKSEQYF
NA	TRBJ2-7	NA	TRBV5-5	TGTGCCAGCAGCACAACAGGGTACGAGCAGTACTTC	CASSTTGYEQYF
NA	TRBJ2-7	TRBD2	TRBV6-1	TGTGCCAGCAGAGAACTAGCGGAAACCTACGAGCAGTACTTC	CASRELAETYEQYF
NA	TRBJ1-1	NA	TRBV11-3	TGTGCCAGCAGCTTATCAAGCATCACTGAAGCTTTCTTT	CASSLSSITEAFF
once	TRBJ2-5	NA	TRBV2	TGTGCCAGCAGTGAACCTACCGAGACCCAGTACTTC	CASSEPTETQYF
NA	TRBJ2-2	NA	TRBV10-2	TGCGCCAGCAGTGTCTACCCGAAGAACACCGGGGAGCTGTTTTTT	CASSVYPKNTGELFF
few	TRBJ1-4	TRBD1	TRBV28	TGTGCCAGCCACCGGACAGGCGAAAGACTGTTTTTT	CASHRTGERLFF
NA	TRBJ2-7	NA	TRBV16	TGTGCCAGCAGGACCAGGGGGGGCTCCTACGAGCAGTACTTC	CASRTRGGSYEQYF
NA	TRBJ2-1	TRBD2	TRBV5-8	TGTGCCAGCAGCTTGGCCTTGACTAGCGGGGCGAATGAGCAGTTCTTC	CASSLALTSGANEQFF
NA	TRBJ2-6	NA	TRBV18	TGTGCCAGCTCACCACAGGACCTTAGCTCTGGGGCCAACGTCCTGACTTTC	CASSPQDLSSGANVLTF
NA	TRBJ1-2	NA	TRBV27	TGTGCCAGCAGTTCCGTCAGGTCTAGCGGCTACACCTTC	CASSSVRSSGYTF
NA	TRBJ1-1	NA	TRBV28	TGTGCCAGCAGTTTTTTTGAAGCTTTCTTT	CASSFFEAFF
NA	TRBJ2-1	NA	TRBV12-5	TGTGCTAGTGGTGATTACTTCTACAATGAGCAGTTCTTC	CASGDYFYNEQFF
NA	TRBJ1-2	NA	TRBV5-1	TGCGCCAGCAGCTTGTCGGGAGTCCTCGATTATGGCTACACCTTC	CASSLSGVLDYGYTF
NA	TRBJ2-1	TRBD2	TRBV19	TGTGCCAGTAGTATGAGCGGGAACTACAATGAGCAGTTCTTC	CASSMSGNYNEQFF
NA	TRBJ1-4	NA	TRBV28	TGTGCCAGCAAGGACGGCTCTAATGAAAAACTGTTTTTT	CASKDGSNEKLFF
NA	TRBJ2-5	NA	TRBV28	TGTGCCAGCGTGTCGCCCCCGGGGGAGACCCAGTACTTC	CASVSPPGETQYF
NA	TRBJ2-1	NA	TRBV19	TGTGCCAGTAGTATAGTCCCGGGGGCCCGATACAATGAGCAGTTCTTC	CASSIVPGARYNEQFF
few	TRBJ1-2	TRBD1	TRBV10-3	TGTGCCATCAGTGAGTCAGGGGGCCCGAGAGGCTACACCTTC	CAISESGGPRGYTF
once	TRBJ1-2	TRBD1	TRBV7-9	TGTGCCAGCAGCTTAGGGGGTACAGGGGCTCACTATGGCTACACCTTC	CASSLGGTGAHYGYTF
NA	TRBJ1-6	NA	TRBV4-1	TGCGCCAGCAGCCGTCTGAGTCTGACTAATTCACCCCTCCACTTT	CASSRLSLTNSPLHF
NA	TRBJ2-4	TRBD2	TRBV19	TGTGCCAGTAGTATCCGGCCCCCCGCCCCTAGCGGGAAAGCCAAAAACATTCAGTACTTC	CASSIRPPAPSGKAKNIQYF
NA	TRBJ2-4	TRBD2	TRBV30	TGTGCCTGGAGTGCCCGGACCGGGACTAGCGGGAGTTTTAGGCAAAACATTCAGTACTTC	CAWSARTGTSGSFRQNIQYF
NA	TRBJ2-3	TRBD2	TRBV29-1	TGCAGCGTTGGGACTAGGTTCACAGATACGCAGTATTTT	CSVGTRFTDTQYF
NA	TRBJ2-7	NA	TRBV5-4	TGTGCCAGCAGTTCACCAGGGAATCCCTACGAGCAGTACTTC	CASSSPGNPYEQYF